Below are 10 T cell receptor beta chains sequenced from a single sample in a study of T-cell memory formation after mild COVID-19. TCRdb re-derived calls from the 5' RACE reads in MiXCR, one entry per CDR3 protein. This sample has 250,000 to 350,000 distinct CDR3 sequences, with 15% to 20% found just once. Sequenced sample: PBMCs or a T cell subset sorted from them (not recorded which). The source of these receptors is a man younger than 35 who had mild COVID-19 (a few samples of this study predate the infection). Cell type and time point are not known.

To note about this clonotype: The junction shows a germline mismatch at one end, possibly a read error. CDR3: CASSLGQGATQETQYF. The CDR3 bases are TGTGCTAGCAGCTTGGGACAGGGGGCTACTCAAGAGACCCAGTACTTC. This rearrangement joins TRBV7-7 to TRBJ2-5, with 12 nucleotides matching TRBD1. CDR1 is SSHAT, CDR2 FNYEAQ, per germline (reference sequence). This CDR3 spans 16 amino acids.

V usage is TRBV20-1 and J usage is TRBJ1-3, with unresolved D. Trimming cost V 4 bases and J 4 bases, with 8 bases left between them. Per germline, CDR1 DFQATT and CDR2 SNEGSKA (reference sequence). The CDR3 runs to 12 residues. CDR3 nucleotides: TGCAGTGCTAATGAAGGAGGAAACACCATATATTTT. This sequence encodes CSANEGGNTIYF.

In its sample, this clonotype was seen many times. The chain links TRBV7-2 to TRBJ2-1, with 13 bases aligning to TRBD2. Germline V gene data show CDR1 as SGHTA and CDR2 as FQGNSA. This CDR3 region has 15 residues. V shed 5 bases, J shed 6 bases, and the junction held 4 bases outside the gene matches. CDR3 amino acids: CASSPGLAGANEQFF. In DNA, the CDR3 is TGTGCCAGCAGCCCCGGACTAGCGGGGGCCAATGAGCAGTTCTTC. The full variable domain, rest sourced from reference TRBV7-2 and TRBJ2-1, is GAGVSQSPSNKVTEKGKDVELRCDPISGHTALYWYRQSLGQGLEFLIYFQGNSAPDKSGLPSDRFSAERTGGSVSTLTIQRTQQEDSAVYLCASSPGLAGANEQFFGPGTRLTVL.

V and J are TRBV19 and TRBJ2-1; unclear D gene. With 0 bases removed from V and 9 bases from J, the gap between germline ends came to 9 bases. Germline V gene data show CDR1 as LNHDA and CDR2 as SQIVND (reference sequence). This CDR3 is built from 13 residues. Here the CDR3 DNA reads TGTGCCAGTAGTATAGATAGGAATCGTGAGCAGTTCTTC. Amino acids: CASSIDRNREQFF.

This clonotype was observed many times. The genes are TRBV27 and TRBJ2-2, with 9 bases that match TRBD1. The germline gives CDR1 MNHEY, CDR2 SMNVEV (reference sequence). The CDR3 is made up of 14 amino acids. V lost 7 bases to trimming and J lost 5 bases; unmatched junction nucleotides: 5. The CDR3 loop reads CASNRQGETGELFF. CDR3 DNA: TGTGCCAGCAACCGACAGGGGGAAACCGGGGAGCTGTTTTTT.

The chain joins TRBV6-2 or TRBV6-3 to TRBJ2-1; 8 bases match TRBD2. V shed 2 bases and J 7 bases; nucleotides not matched to a gene: 4. CDR1 and CDR2 from the germline V gene are MNHEY and SVGEGT. The CDR3 is made up of 14 amino acids. CDR3 DNA sequence: TGTGCCAGCAGTTACGGCGGGGGGAGAAATGAGCAGTTCTTC. The encoded protein is CASSYGGGRNEQFF.

This chain uses TRBV5-1 with TRBJ1-2; tentative D call: TRBD1 (5 bases). V gave up 5 bases and J gave up 5 bases, with 13 bases separating them. The CDR3 extends over 13 amino acids. Germline lookup yields CDR1 SGHRS and CDR2 YFSETQ. The CDR3 region has the DNA TGCGCCAGCAGTTTCGACGGGGGATATGGCTACACCTTC. Its translation is CASSFDGGYGYTF.

The rearrangement joins TRBV9 to TRBJ2-2, with 8 bases that match TRBD1. Unmatched junction bases numbered 11, after V lost 3 bases and J lost 7 bases. The V gene's germline CDR1 is SGDLS and CDR2 YYNGEE. The CDR3 runs to 16 residues. DNA for the CDR3: TGTGCCAGCAGCGGATACCAGGACAGGGTTATCGGGGAGCTGTTTTTT. It specifies CASSGYQDRVIGELFF.

The CDR3 sequence is CASSAELVIFDEQYF. The DNA for the CDR3 is TGCGCCAGCAGCGCCGAACTAGTGATCTTCGACGAGCAGTACTTC. The chain combines TRBV5-1 with TRBJ2-7; D perhaps matches TRBD2 (5 bases). CDR1 and CDR2 from the germline V gene are SGHRS and YFSETQ. This CDR3 spans 15 amino acids. Between the trimmed V and J ends, which lost 4 bases and 5 bases, there was a span of 19 bases.

This clonotype was observed a few times. CDR3 sequence reads: CSARFGRLYGYTF. CDR3 DNA sequence: TGCAGTGCTAGATTCGGGCGGCTCTATGGCTACACCTTC. The chain carries TRBV20-1 and TRBJ1-2; D is undetermined. The germline gives CDR1 DFQATT, CDR2 SNEGSKA (reference sequence). The ends were cut back, 2 bases at V and 4 bases at J, with 11 bases in the middle. The length of the CDR3 is 13 residues.